The 25 T cell receptor beta chains given below trace back to one sample, sequenced in a study of neurological immune-mediated disorders. TCRdb redid the calling of the 5' RACE reads with MiXCR, one entry per CDR3 protein. The sample comprises roughly 56,000 distinct CDR3 sequences, 10% to 12% of which are singletons, and about 2% rests with the top ten. The specimen sequenced was PBMCs. The receptors here all came from a man in his 60s in good health.

This clonotype appeared many times. The J gene is TRBJ2-7, the V gene TRBV20-1; 7 bases match TRBD2. Looked up from germline, CDR1 is DFQATT and CDR2 is SNEGSKA (reference sequence). There are 14 residues in the CDR3. V was clipped by 0 bases and J by 4 bases; unmatched bases: 6. The CDR3 is CSAREGGLGYEQYF. In DNA, the CDR3 is TGCAGTGCTAGAGAGGGAGGGCTTGGATACGAGCAGTACTTC.

The table lists this clonotype with many counts. The gene calls are TRBV27 and TRBJ2-7; 13 bases line up with TRBD2. The CDR3 is made up of 15 amino acids. Per the germline V gene, CDR1 is MNHEY and CDR2 is SMNVEV (reference sequence). J lost 5 bases, V lost 7 bases, and 8 bases had no gene match. The CDR3 region is CASMKTSGGIHEQYF. CDR3 DNA: TGTGCCAGCATGAAGACTAGCGGGGGGATTCACGAGCAGTACTTC.

This clonotype came up many times. The chain joins TRBV6-5 to TRBJ1-2, with 9 bases aligning to TRBD1. This CDR3 contains 13 residues. V lost 7 bases and J lost 4; bases outside the gene matches: 4. Per germline, CDR1 MNHEY and CDR2 SVGAGI. CDR3 in amino acids: CASNQGQGYGYTF. For the CDR3, the DNA is TGTGCCAGCAACCAGGGACAGGGCTATGGCTACACCTTC.

V gene TRBV20-1 combines with J gene TRBJ2-3; D assignment may be TRBD1 or TRBD2 (6 bases each). The CDR3 is 15 amino acids. Trimming took off 1 base at V and 1 base at J, with 12 bases between the two ends. Germline CDR1 is DFQATT and CDR2 is SNEGSKA (reference sequence). In DNA, the CDR3 is TGCAGTGCTAGAGTTAACGGGGGCCGCACAGATACGCAGTATTTT. Protein: CSARVNGGRTDTQYF.

This clonotype occurred many times. Here the CDR3 reads CASSLVGTSGTEAFF. The CDR3, as DNA: TGTGCCAGCAGCTTAGTAGGGACCTCGGGCACTGAAGCTTTCTTT. The chain employs TRBV7-9 and TRBJ1-1, with D perhaps TRBD1 (5 bases). The CDR3 contains 15 residues. CDR1 is SEHNR and CDR2 is FQNEAQ in the germline V gene (reference sequence). Trimming pared 1 base from V and 4 bases from J, leaving 13 bases between.

V usage is TRBV6-5 and J usage is TRBJ2-5, with a weak D call TRBD2 (7 bases). Germline values: CDR1 MNHEY, CDR2 SVGAGI. Deletions cut 5 bases from V and 2 bases from J, with 12 bases between. The CDR3 runs to 14 residues. CDR3 bases: TGTGCCAGCAGTCGGGGGGCCAAGCAAGAGACCCAGTACTTC. Protein: CASSRGAKQETQYF.

In this sample, this clonotype turned up many times. The V call is TRBV20-1, the J call TRBJ1-2; 12 bases fit TRBD1. Trimming at V came to 4 bases and at J to 4 bases, leaving 7 bases not matched to a gene. The CDR3 sequence is 15 residues long. Germline CDR1 is DFQATT and CDR2 is SNEGSKA (reference sequence). CDR3 region: CSAIQPGQGAYGYTF. CDR3 nucleotides: TGCAGTGCTATTCAGCCGGGACAGGGGGCCTATGGCTACACCTTC.

In this sample, this clonotype turned up many times. The chain couples TRBV29-1 to TRBJ2-7; 11 nucleotides align to TRBD2. Germline V gene sequence: CDR1 SQVTM, CDR2 ANQGSEA. After removal of 5 bases from V and 7 bases from J, the junction contained 1 base not matched to a gene. The CDR3 is 11 amino acids. The CDR3 protein is CSVRLAGEQYF. The CDR3 DNA follows: TGCAGCGTTAGACTAGCGGGAGAGCAGTACTTC.

This clonotype was counted ten times or more. The chain is built from TRBV5-1 and TRBJ2-5; 12 bases map to TRBD2. CDR1 is SGHRS and CDR2 is YFSETQ in the germline V gene. Germline trimming cut 4 bases from V and 2 bases from J; bases unmatched to any gene: 3. This CDR3 comprises 15 residues. CDR3: CASSRTSGVQETQYF. CDR3 DNA sequence: TGCGCCAGCAGCCGGACTAGCGGGGTTCAAGAGACCCAGTACTTC.

This clonotype came up many times. J is TRBJ2-1 and V is TRBV29-1; no clear D gene. The CDR3 contains 14 residues. V lost 7 bases, J lost 0 bases, and 13 bases lay in between. CDR1 and CDR2 (germline): SQVTM, ANQGSEA. CDR3 in DNA: TGCAGCGGGGCACACCCTAACTCCTACAATGAGCAGTTCTTC. It codes for CSGAHPNSYNEQFF.

This clonotype came up many times. The rearrangement uses TRBV6-5 and TRBJ2-3, with D perhaps TRBD1 (6 bases). Germline CDR1 is MNHEY and CDR2 is SVGAGI. V lost 2 bases to trimming and J lost 2 bases, with 8 bases between them. The CDR3 loop spans 14 amino acids. The CDR3 here is CASSYGQSTDTQYF. In DNA, the CDR3 is TGTGCCAGCAGTTACGGACAGTCCACAGATACGCAGTATTTT.

This clonotype was counted ten times or more. Here the CDR3 DNA reads TGCGCCAGCAGCATGACATGGGACCCCTCCTACAATGAGCAGTTCTTC. Its translation: CASSMTWDPSYNEQFF. This sequence joins TRBV5-1 and TRBJ2-1, with D perhaps assigned TRBD1 or TRBD2 (5 bases each). This CDR3 is 16 amino acids long. V was cut by 4 bases and J by 0 bases, with 14 bases left in between. In germline, CDR1 is SGHRS, CDR2 YFSETQ.

This clonotype was seen ten or more times. The CDR3 here is CASSLLRAEQFF. The CDR3 coding sequence is TGTGCCAGCAGTTTACTTAGGGCTGAGCAGTTCTTC. The genes are TRBV28 and TRBJ2-1; D unclear. V was cut by 2 bases and J by 9 bases, with 8 bases left in between. The germline V gene encodes CDR1 MDHEN and CDR2 SYDVKM. The CDR3 is made up of 12 amino acids.

This clonotype appeared many times. The rearrangement links TRBV5-1 to TRBJ1-1; a weak D match, TRBD1 (5 bases). This CDR3 is 15 amino acids long. Germline V CDR1 and CDR2: SGHRS, YFSETQ. V lost 6 bases, J lost 1 base, and 16 bases lay in between. Here the CDR3 DNA reads TGCGCCAGCAAAGAGTTCACAGGCCCGAACACTGAAGCTTTCTTT. Protein: CASKEFTGPNTEAFF.

This clonotype was recorded at least ten times. The gene calls are TRBV18 and TRBJ1-1; no firm D call. With 6 bases removed from V and 4 bases from J, the gap between germline ends came to 18 bases. The CDR3 consists of 15 residues. Germline values: CDR1 KGHSH, CDR2 LQKENI. The CDR3 bases are TGTGCCAGCTCCCGGGAGCTAGGCCGAACCACTGAAGCTTTCTTT. This translates into CASSRELGRTTEAFF.

The table lists this clonotype with many counts. The chain combines TRBV7-2 with TRBJ2-1; 10 bases fit TRBD2. Germline V CDR1 and CDR2: SGHTA, FQGNSA. J was trimmed by 4 bases and V by 5 bases; bases with no gene match: 8. The CDR3 sequence is 16 residues long. The CDR3 nucleotides read TGTGCCAGCAGCCCGGTAGCGGGGGGTTCGTACAATGAGCAGTTCTTC. Its protein is CASSPVAGGSYNEQFF.

In its sample, this clonotype was seen many times. This chain connects TRBV20-1 to TRBJ1-2; a possible D gene is TRBD1 (6 bases). This CDR3 is built from 13 residues. CDR1 is DFQATT and CDR2 is SNEGSKA in the germline V gene (reference sequence). The germline V and J ends were trimmed by 3 bases and 4 bases, with 12 bases remaining between them. CDR3 loop: CSARETGSYGYTF. The CDR3 DNA follows: TGCAGTGCTAGGGAAACAGGGAGCTATGGCTACACCTTC.

At least ten counts were recorded for this clonotype. V is TRBV28 and J is TRBJ1-5; 12 nucleotides align to TRBD1. J gave up 6 bases and V 3 bases, and 3 bases lay outside the gene matches. CDR1 is MDHEN and CDR2 is SYDVKM in the germline V gene. This CDR3 has 15 residues. The CDR3 sequence: CASSFGTGGRQPQHF. The DNA of the CDR3 is TGTGCCAGCAGTTTTGGGACAGGGGGCCGTCAGCCCCAGCATTTT.

In its sample, this clonotype was seen many times. This chain uses TRBV7-2 with TRBJ2-1, with TRBD2 identical over 7 bases. The CDR3 consists of 13 residues. The V gene's germline CDR1 is SGHTA and CDR2 FQGNSA. This chain's CDR3 is CAIWGGGGNEQFF. The CDR3, as DNA: TGTGCAATCTGGGGGGGGGGAGGCAATGAGCAGTTCTTC. Together with reference TRBV7-2 and TRBJ2-1, the CDR3 gives the full variable domain: GAGVSQSPSNKVTEKGKDVELRCDPISGHTALYWYRQSLGQGLEFLIYFQGNSAPDKSGLPSDRFSAERTGGSVSTLTIQRTQQEDSAVYLCAIWGGGGNEQFFGPGTRLTVL.

The chain carries TRBV19 and TRBJ1-1; no reliable D call. Germline values: CDR1 LNHDA, CDR2 SQIVND (reference sequence). The CDR3 extends over 15 amino acids. The ends were cut back, 3 bases at V and 1 base at J, with 12 bases in the middle. CDR3: CASSIRGTGNTEAFF. Here the CDR3 DNA reads TGTGCCAGTAGTATTCGGGGTACGGGGAACACTGAAGCTTTCTTT.

There are many counts of this clonotype. This chain joins TRBV6-2 or TRBV6-3 and TRBJ2-1; D possibly matches TRBD1 or TRBD2 (7 bases each). CDR3 length equals 13 residues. V shed 8 bases and J shed 5 bases, with 13 bases lying between them. The germline V gene encodes CDR1 MNHEY and CDR2 SVGEGT. CDR3 loop: CASLRGGHNEQFF. DNA for the CDR3: TGTGCCAGCCTCAGGGGGGGCCACAATGAGCAGTTCTTC.

This clonotype was picked up many times. V usage is TRBV28 and J usage is TRBJ2-3; 7 nucleotides line up with TRBD2. Germline V gives CDR1 MDHEN, CDR2 SYDVKM. The CDR3 length is 14 residues. The V gene end was trimmed by 3 bases and the J gene end by 1 base; junction bases not matched to a gene: 1. CDR3 in amino acids: CASSFLAGTDTQYF. CDR3 DNA sequence: TGTGCCAGCAGTTTTCTAGCGGGCACAGATACGCAGTATTTT.

This clonotype was counted at least ten times. The J gene is TRBJ2-3, the V gene TRBV9; D not resolved. The germline V gene has CDR1 SGDLS and CDR2 YYNGEE. V dropped 0 bases and J dropped 6 bases, with 17 bases sitting between them. CDR3 size: 16 residues. CDR3 DNA: TGTGCCAGCAGCGTAGCTTTCCTCGGTGTTCAGGATACGCAGTATTTT. Protein sequence: CASSVAFLGVQDTQYF.

This clonotype was observed at least ten times. J is TRBJ2-3 and V is TRBV6-5, with TRBD1 matching 7 bases. V gave up 8 bases and J gave up 0 bases; unmatched junction bases: 8. The CDR3 is 15 residues long. The germline gives CDR1 MNHEY, CDR2 SVGAGI. The CDR3: CASRRQGGSTDTQYF. The CDR3 bases are TGTGCCAGCCGGAGACAGGGCGGGAGCACAGATACGCAGTATTTT.

V gene TRBV5-1 combines with J gene TRBJ2-1, with a possible D match to TRBD2 (5 bases). The ends were cut back, 1 base at V and 6 bases at J, with 20 bases in the middle. The CDR3 is 17 residues long. CDR1 is SGHRS, CDR2 YFSETQ, per germline. This chain's CDR3 is CASSLCPKIAFSNEQFF. The DNA of the CDR3 is TGCGCCAGCAGCTTGTGTCCGAAAATAGCGTTTTCCAATGAGCAGTTCTTC.